This TCR beta chain was identified in a study of cytomegalovirus exposure and HLA in healthy donors. At sampling all donors were nominally healthy, likely with unrecorded immune exposures. The study ran its PCR with 60 Vbeta and 13 Jbeta primers. TCRdb's copy holds only in-frame clones and misses some; the assay was immunoSEQ multiplex PCR. Of some 77,000 clones listed, 80% are singletons. Regarding the study as a whole: Reports state that TCR beta sequences accurately predicted most subjects' HLA-A and HLA-B alleles. At a 0.05 false discovery rate, a later analysis found approximately 15,000 TCR beta sequences to be associated with HLA alleles. The classifier reportedly diagnosed cytomegalovirus status with high sensitivity and specificity.

The ends lost 5 bases at V and 6 bases at J; junction bases unmatched: 9. The CDR3 consists of 14 residues. In germline, CDR1 is SGHVS, CDR2 FNYEAQ. About this clone: Antigen: not known.

The clonotype originates from a man between 45 and 60 years old in good health and CMV-seropositive. This sequence joins TRBV7-6 and TRBJ1-2; 7 bases fit TRBD1. What was sequenced was PBMCs. The CDR3 nucleotides read TGTGCCAGCAGCCCCCGACAGGGAGTAAATGGCTACACCTTC. This gives the protein CASSPRQGVNGYTF.